Below are 21 T cell receptor beta chains sequenced from a single sample in a study of patients and donors after allogeneic stem cell transplantation. TCRdb re-called the RT-PCR reads through MiXCR, storing one row per CDR3 protein. The sample records about a million distinct CDR3 sequences, under 20% being singletons. Sequencing used blood, either unsorted or a sorted T cell fraction (not recorded which). These receptors were obtained from a human donor who was either an allogeneic HSCT recipient or a stem cell or donor lymphocyte infusion donor (not recorded which). It is not recorded whose cells these are; they may come from a transplant donor.

The chain carries TRBV30 and TRBJ2-7; the D is unclear. This CDR3 region has 12 residues. Germline CDR1 reads GTSNPN; CDR2 reads SVGIG (reference sequence). V shed 4 bases and J shed 6 bases, with 13 bases lying between them. The CDR3 nucleotides read TGTGCCTGGAACGGTGTAGCCGCCGAGCAGTACTTC. Protein sequence: CAWNGVAAEQYF.

This clonotype was detected only a few times. The gene calls are TRBV27 and TRBJ2-6; D call uncertain. The germline V gene has CDR1 MNHEY and CDR2 SMNVEV (reference sequence). V lost 8 bases and J lost 7, with 15 bases in between. This CDR3 has 14 residues. The CDR3 reads CASSNLAAANVLTF. CDR3 coding DNA: TGTGCCAGCTCCAACTTGGCCGCAGCCAACGTCCTGACTTTC.

This chain links TRBV12-3 or TRBV12-4 with TRBJ2-3, with 9 bases lining up with TRBD1. This CDR3 has 15 residues. Losses at the gene ends were 2 bases for V and 1 base for J; bases not matched to a gene: 1. Written as DNA, the CDR3 is TGTGCCAGCAGTTTATGGGACAGGGGCACAGATACGCAGTATTTT. It yields the protein CASSLWDRGTDTQYF.

The sample holds a few counts of this clonotype. The chain joins TRBV21-1 to TRBJ1-2; the D call of TRBD1 is as the table states it, not checked on the DNA. TRBV21-1 is a recognized pseudogene. This CDR3 is 17 amino acids long. Here the CDR3 DNA reads TGTGCCAGCACCTCCCCGGGACAGGGGACAATTAACTATGGCTACACCTTC. It specifies CASTSPGQGTINYGYTF.

The genes are TRBV24-1 and TRBJ1-5; TRBD1 matches 7 bases. The junction had 1 base not matched to a gene; V was cut back by 2 bases and J by 1 base. The CDR3 is 15 amino acids. The germline gives CDR1 KGHDR, CDR2 SFDVKD. The CDR3 sequence: CATSDSQGSNQPQHF. In DNA, the CDR3 is TGTGCCACCAGTGATTCACAGGGGAGCAATCAGCCCCAGCATTTT.

This clonotype was counted only a few times. V and J are TRBV27 and TRBJ2-7; D is unclear. V was cut by 0 bases and J by 5 bases, with 8 bases left in between. Germline-derived CDR1 and CDR2 are MNHEY and SMNVEV (reference sequence). This CDR3 is 13 amino acids long. The CDR3 sequence: CASSLSGSHEQYF. The CDR3 DNA reads as TGTGCCAGCAGTTTATCGGGTAGCCACGAGCAGTACTTC.

J is TRBJ1-5 and V is TRBV5-4; 8 bases are shared with TRBD1. CDR1 is SGHNT and CDR2 is YYREEE in the germline V gene (reference sequence). There are 14 residues in the CDR3. The junction had 4 bases not matched to a gene; V was cut back by 3 bases and J by 5 bases. DNA for the CDR3: TGTGCCAGCAGCTCCAGGGGGCTTGATCAGCCCCAGCATTTT. This sequence encodes CASSSRGLDQPQHF. The variable domain in full, completed from reference TRBV5-4 and TRBJ1-5, reads ETGVTQSPTHLIKTRGQQVTLRCSSQSGHNTVSWYQQALGQGPQFIFQYYREEENGRGNFPPRFSGLQFPNYSSELNVNALELDDSALYLCASSSRGLDQPQHFGDGTRLSIL.

This clonotype was detected ten times or more. The chain uses TRBV10-3 and TRBJ1-2; D is unresolved. Germline loops: CDR1 ENHRY, CDR2 SYGVKD. The CDR3 loop spans 13 amino acids. Between the trimmed V and J ends, which lost 3 bases and 4 bases, there was a span of 9 bases. The CDR3 sequence is CAISEPPGYGYTF. The CDR3 DNA reads TGTGCCATCAGTGAACCTCCGGGCTATGGCTACACCTTC.

This clonotype was picked up a small number of times. The CDR3 DNA follows: TGTGCCAGCATAATGAGGATCAATCAGCCCCAGCATTTT. The encoded protein is CASIMRINQPQHF. The chain joins TRBV6-1 to TRBJ1-5, with D uncertain. CDR3 length: 13 residues. Germline CDR1 MNHNS, CDR2 SASEGT. V lost 7 bases and J lost 3, with 10 bases in between.

In its sample, this clonotype was seen a few times. The chain combines TRBV5-6 with TRBJ2-2; 8 bases line up with TRBD1. Germline CDR1 SGHDT, CDR2 YYEEEE. V lost 3 bases and J lost 2; bases outside the gene matches: 3. The CDR3 sequence is 15 residues long. This chain's CDR3 is CASSWGTGNTGELFF. CDR3 sequence (DNA): TGTGCCAGCAGCTGGGGGACAGGCAACACCGGGGAGCTGTTTTTT. The whole variable domain, filled in from reference TRBV5-6 and TRBJ2-2, reads DAGVTQSPTHLIKTRGQQVTLRCSPKSGHDTVSWYQQALGQGPQFIFQYYEEEERQRGNFPDRFSGHQFPNYSSELNVNALLLGDSALYLCASSWGTGNTGELFFGEGSRLTVL.

The chain couples TRBV4-3 to TRBJ1-5, with D uncertain. The CDR3 has 14 amino acids. V was shortened by 0 bases and J by 5 bases, with 8 bases between the two germline ends. Germline CDR1 reads LGHNA; CDR2 reads YSLEER. The DNA for the CDR3 is TGCGCCAGCAGCCAAGAAGTCCTCGATCAGCCCCAGCATTTT. It encodes CASSQEVLDQPQHF.

The CDR3 is CASSSTGDRYGYTF. As DNA, the CDR3 is TGTGCCAGCAGCTCCACAGGGGACCGGTATGGCTACACCTTC. The chain uses TRBV7-3 and TRBJ1-2; TRBD1 matches at 7 bases. V lost 4 bases, J lost 5 bases, and 7 bases stayed unmatched. The CDR3 sequence is 14 residues long. Per the germline V gene, CDR1 is SGHTA and CDR2 is FQGTGA.

The gene calls are TRBV24-1 and TRBJ2-2; unclear D gene. Trimming took 6 bases from V and 6 from J, leaving 7 bases between them. This CDR3 region has 12 residues. The germline V gene has CDR1 KGHDR and CDR2 SFDVKD. The CDR3, as DNA: TGTGCCACCAGTACCGGGCCCGGGGAGCTGTTTTTT. This translates into CATSTGPGELFF.

There are a few counts of this clonotype. This chain links TRBV29-1 with TRBJ1-2; D is undetermined. This CDR3 has 13 amino acids. Trimming took off 0 bases at V and 6 bases at J, with 11 bases between the two ends. The germline CDR1 and CDR2 sequences are SQVTM and ANQGSEA. CDR3 in amino acids: CSVEDPIQDGYTF. As DNA, the CDR3 is TGCAGCGTTGAAGACCCCATCCAGGATGGCTACACCTTC.

The table lists this clonotype with a few counts. This sequence joins TRBV5-1 and TRBJ2-7, with no clear D. From germline, CDR1 is SGHRS and CDR2 YFSETQ. V lost 4 bases, J lost 7 bases, and 21 bases lay in between. The length of the CDR3 is 15 residues. CDR3 bases: TGCGCCAGCAGCCTGGGATCGGGTACGGCCTGGGAGCAGTACTTC. Amino acids: CASSLGSGTAWEQYF.

The rearrangement uses TRBV12-3 or TRBV12-4 and TRBJ2-1, with 7 nucleotides matching TRBD2. The length of the CDR3 is 16 residues. The V gene end was trimmed by 3 bases and the J gene end by 5 bases; junction bases not matched to a gene: 10. The CDR3 nucleotides read TGTGCCAGCAGTTTTAGTGGGCGGGAGAGGCACAATGAGCAGTTCTTC. This codes for CASSFSGRERHNEQFF.

The gene calls are TRBV4-3 and TRBJ2-5; tentative D call: TRBD2 (7 bases). V lost 1 base, J lost 2 bases, and 14 bases lay in between. The CDR3 is made up of 16 amino acids. Per germline, CDR1 LGHNA and CDR2 YSLEER. CDR3 DNA: TGCGCCAGCAGCCAAGGGGGGCGGGGGCCACAAGAGACCCAGTACTTC. This sequence encodes CASSQGGRGPQETQYF.

Regarding this clonotype: A read error is likely, as this CDR3 ends without the conserved phenylalanine or tryptophan. V usage is TRBV6-1 and J usage is TRBJ1-6, with TRBD1 matching over 8 bases. Germline lookup yields CDR1 MNHNS and CDR2 SASEGT. Germline trimming cut 8 bases from V and 5 bases from J; bases unmatched to any gene: 5. This CDR3 has 14 residues. For the CDR3, the DNA is TGTGCCAGCTGGGGGACAGGAAATAATTCACCCCTCCACCTT. This encodes CASWGTGNNSPLHL.

V usage is TRBV6-1 and J usage is TRBJ2-7; a weak D match, TRBD2 (5 bases). Germline CDR1 is MNHNS and CDR2 is SASEGT. The V end lost 10 bases, the J end lost 0 bases, and 13 bases lay between the germline ends. The CDR3 extends over 13 amino acids. The CDR3 loop is CAIRKRDSYEQYF. The DNA of the CDR3 is TGTGCCATCAGGAAGAGGGACTCCTACGAGCAGTACTTC.

This chain connects TRBV7-9 to TRBJ1-5, with D unclear. This CDR3 contains 13 residues. V lost 5 bases to trimming and J lost 7 bases, with 12 bases between them. Germline lookup yields CDR1 SEHNR and CDR2 FQNEAQ (reference sequence). The DNA for the CDR3 is TGTGCCAGCAGCCATAGGACTGGCCAGCCCCAGCATTTT. It specifies CASSHRTGQPQHF. Filled out from reference TRBV7-9 and TRBJ1-5, the complete variable domain reads DTGVSQNPRHKITKRGQNVTFRCDPISEHNRLYWYRQTLGQGPEFLTYFQNEAQLEKSRLLSDRFSAERPKGSFSTLEIQRTEQGDSAMYLCASSHRTGQPQHFGDGTRLSIL.

This clonotype was counted between two and nine times. The chain carries TRBV24-1 and TRBJ2-5, with TRBD2 identical over 9 bases. CDR1 KGHDR and CDR2 SFDVKD come from the germline V gene. There are 16 residues in the CDR3. With 7 bases clipped from V and 1 base from J, the junction kept 9 bases outside the gene matches. Here the CDR3 reads CATSLAGEGFQETQYF. The CDR3 bases are TGTGCCACCAGCTTAGCGGGAGAAGGATTCCAAGAGACCCAGTACTTC.